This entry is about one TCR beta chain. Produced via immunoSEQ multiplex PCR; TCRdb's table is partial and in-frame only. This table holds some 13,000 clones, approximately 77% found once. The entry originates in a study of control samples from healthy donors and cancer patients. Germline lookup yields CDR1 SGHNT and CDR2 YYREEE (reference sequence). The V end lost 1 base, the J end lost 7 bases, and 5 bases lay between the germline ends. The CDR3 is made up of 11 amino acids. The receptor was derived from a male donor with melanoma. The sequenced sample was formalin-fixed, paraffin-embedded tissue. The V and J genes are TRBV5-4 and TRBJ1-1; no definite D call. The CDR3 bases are TGTGCCAGCAGCTTGTTAGGTGAAGCTTTCTTT. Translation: CASSLLGEAFF.